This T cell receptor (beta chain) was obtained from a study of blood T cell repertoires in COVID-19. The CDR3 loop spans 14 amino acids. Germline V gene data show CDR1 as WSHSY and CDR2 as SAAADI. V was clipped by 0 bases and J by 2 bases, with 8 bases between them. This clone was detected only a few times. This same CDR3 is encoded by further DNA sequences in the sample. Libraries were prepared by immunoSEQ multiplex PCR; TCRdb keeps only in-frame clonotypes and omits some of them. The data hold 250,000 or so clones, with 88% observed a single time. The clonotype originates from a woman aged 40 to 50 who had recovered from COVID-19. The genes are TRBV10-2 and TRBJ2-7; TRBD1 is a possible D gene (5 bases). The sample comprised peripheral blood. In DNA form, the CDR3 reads TGCGCCAGCAGTGAGTCTTGGGGCCCCTACGAGCAGTACTTC. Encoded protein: CASSESWGPYEQYF.